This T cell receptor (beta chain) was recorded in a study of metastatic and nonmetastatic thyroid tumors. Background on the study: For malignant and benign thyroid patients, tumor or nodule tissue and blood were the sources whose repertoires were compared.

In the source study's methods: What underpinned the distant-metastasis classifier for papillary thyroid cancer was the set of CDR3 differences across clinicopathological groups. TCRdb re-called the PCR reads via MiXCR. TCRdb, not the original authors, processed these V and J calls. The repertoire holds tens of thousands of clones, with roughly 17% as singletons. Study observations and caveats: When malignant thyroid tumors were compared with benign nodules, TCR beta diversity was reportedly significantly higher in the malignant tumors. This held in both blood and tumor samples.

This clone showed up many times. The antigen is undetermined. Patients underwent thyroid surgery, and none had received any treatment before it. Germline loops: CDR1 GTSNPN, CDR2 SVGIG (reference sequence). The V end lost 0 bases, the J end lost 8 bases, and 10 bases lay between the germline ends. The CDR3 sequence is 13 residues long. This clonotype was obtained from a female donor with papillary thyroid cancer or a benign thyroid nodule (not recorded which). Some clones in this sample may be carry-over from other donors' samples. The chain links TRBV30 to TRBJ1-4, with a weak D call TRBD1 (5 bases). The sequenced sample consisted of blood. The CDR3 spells CAWSVQATEKLFF. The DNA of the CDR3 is TGTGCCTGGAGTGTACAGGCCACCGAAAAACTGTTTTTT. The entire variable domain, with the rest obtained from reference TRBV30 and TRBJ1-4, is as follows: SQTIHQWPATLVQPVGSPLSLECTVEGTSNPNLYWYRQAAGRGLQLLFYSVGIGQISSEVPQNLSASRPQDRQFILSSKKLLLSDSGFYLCAWSVQATEKLFFGSGTQLSVL.